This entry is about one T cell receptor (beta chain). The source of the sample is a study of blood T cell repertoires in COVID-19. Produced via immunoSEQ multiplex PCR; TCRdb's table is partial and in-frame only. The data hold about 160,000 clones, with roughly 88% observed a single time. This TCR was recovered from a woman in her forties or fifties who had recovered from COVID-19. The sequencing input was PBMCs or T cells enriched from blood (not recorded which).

The CDR3 DNA follows: TGCAGCGTTGATCCTTCGGACAGGGGGAGAATTGGAGAGACCCAGTACTTC. Its protein product is CSVDPSDRGRIGETQYF. The rearrangement uses TRBV29-1 and TRBJ2-5; TRBD1 matches at 10 bases. The CDR3 covers 17 residues. Germline-derived CDR1 and CDR2 are SQVTM and ANQGSEA. Trimming removed 3 bases from V and 4 bases from J; junction bases left unmatched: 14. Together with reference TRBV29-1 and TRBJ2-5, the CDR3 gives the full variable domain: SAVISQKPSRDICQRGTSLTIQCQVDSQVTMMFWYRQQPGQSLTLIATANQGSEATYESGFVIDKFPISRPNLTFSTLTVSNMSPEDSSIYLCSVDPSDRGRIGETQYFGPGTRLLVL.